The 24 T cell receptor beta chains reported below all come from one sample, sequenced in a study of beta chain features in type 1 diabetes. Study conclusions and caveats: The study found moderately but significantly shorter TCRB CDR3s in all four CD4+ subsets of Type 1 diabetes patients.

Their antigens remain unidentified. Investigators reverse transcribed all isolated RNA, so they sequenced expressed TCRB transcripts. TCRdb keeps only in-frame clones here, not all; method: immunoSEQ multiplex PCR. The table records some 350,000 clones, 8.5% to 10% of them present only once. Sequenced material: central memory CD4+ T cells from blood. These receptors originate from a man younger than 45 with type 1 diabetes.

This rearrangement joins TRBV7-3 to TRBJ1-5; a weak D match, TRBD1 (5 bases). Trimming left V 4 bases short and J 7 bases short, with 11 bases between. CDR3 length: 13 amino acids. Looked up from germline, CDR1 is SGHTA and CDR2 is FQGTGA. The chain's CDR3 is CASSWDGIQPQHF. DNA of the CDR3: TGTGCCAGCAGCTGGGACGGTATCCAGCCCCAGCATTTT.

This sequence joins TRBV5-1 and TRBJ2-7; D unresolved. Germline V gene sequence: CDR1 SGHRS, CDR2 YFSETQ. The CDR3 consists of 14 residues. The V and J ends lost 1 base and 6 bases respectively, with 14 bases between them. The CDR3 bases are TGCGCCAGCAGCTTGAGTACGGCCAGCGTCGAGCAGTACTTC. Its translation is CASSLSTASVEQYF.

This clone was counted ten times or more. The chain employs TRBV25-1 and TRBJ2-7; possible D gene TRBD2, 6 bases. The germline CDR1 and CDR2 sequences are MGHDK and SYGVNS. Trimming removed 2 bases at V and 10 bases at J, with 12 bases between. The CDR3 length is 12 residues. This CDR3 reads CASSESGRDQYF. The CDR3, as DNA: TGTGCCAGCAGTGAAAGTGGGCGGGATCAGTACTTC.

This clone was counted ten times or more. The J gene is TRBJ1-1, the V gene TRBV18, with unresolved D. V was trimmed by 4 bases and J by 4 bases, leaving 10 bases between them. This CDR3 spans 13 amino acids. Germline V lookup: CDR1 KGHSH, CDR2 LQKENI. This CDR3 is CASSQDLATEAFF. CDR3 nucleotide sequence: TGTGCCAGCTCACAGGACTTAGCCACTGAAGCTTTCTTT.

This clone occurred a few times. The chain carries TRBV6-4 and TRBJ1-6, with D maybe TRBD1 (5 bases). Trimming removed 7 bases at V and 4 bases at J, with 14 bases between. The length of the CDR3 is 15 residues. Per germline, CDR1 MRHNA and CDR2 SNTAGT. CDR3 sequence: CASTEGRSYNSPLHF. The DNA of the CDR3 is TGTGCCAGCACCGAGGGACGGAGTTATAATTCACCCCTCCACTTT.

Comment on this clone: One base separates it from a far larger clone, so it is likely a read error. The chain uses TRBV18 and TRBJ2-3, with TRBD2 matching over 7 bases. Germline V gene data show CDR1 as KGHSH and CDR2 as LQKENI. This CDR3 spans 12 amino acids. In nucleotides, the CDR3 is TGTGCCAGCAGCAAAGGGGAGGGGCCAGGCCATTTT. This encodes CASSKGEGPGHF.

This clone was detected only a few times. The chain uses TRBV5-1 and TRBJ2-1, with TRBD1 matching 11 bases. The CDR3 covers 16 residues. The junction had 8 bases not matched to a gene; V was cut back by 3 bases and J by 6 bases. The germline V gene has CDR1 SGHRS and CDR2 YFSETQ. CDR3 DNA sequence: TGCGCCAGCAGCTGGGGAGGACAGGGGGCCTCCAATGAGCAGTTCTTC. This translates into CASSWGGQGASNEQFF.

The chain links TRBV29-1 to TRBJ2-1; D may be TRBD1 or TRBD2 (5 bases each). V shed 3 bases and J shed 2 bases, with 14 bases lying between them. The germline V gene encodes CDR1 SQVTM and CDR2 ANQGSEA. The CDR3 sequence is 15 residues long. The chain's CDR3 is CSVDDSEGTYNEQFF. CDR3 in DNA: TGCAGCGTTGATGATTCTGAGGGGACCTACAATGAGCAGTTCTTC.

With regard to this clone: This likely traces to a read error, being one base from a far larger clone. The rearrangement uses TRBV11-2 and TRBJ2-3; D gene ambiguous. Deletions cut 1 base from V and 0 bases from J, with 5 bases between. This CDR3 spans 14 amino acids. The germline gives CDR1 SGHAT, CDR2 FQNNGV. As DNA, the CDR3 is TGTGCCAGCAGCTTAGGCGCTAGCACAGATACGCAGTATTTT. Translating gives CASSLGASTDTQYF.

The chain couples TRBV9 to TRBJ2-2; possibly TRBD2 for D (6 bases). CDR1 and CDR2 (germline): SGDLS, YYNGEE. V was shortened by 8 bases and J by 1 base, with 12 bases between the two germline ends. The CDR3 is 14 residues long. The CDR3 sequence: CASMGRGNTGELFF. CDR3 DNA: TGTGCCAGTATGGGGCGGGGGAACACCGGGGAGCTGTTTTTT.

This clone was seen a few times. The chain has TRBV2 and TRBJ1-5, with D possibly being TRBD1 (5 bases). Germline V gene lookup returns CDR1 SNHLY and CDR2 FYNNEI. The CDR3 spans 15 residues. The V end lost 7 bases, the J end lost 6 bases, and 19 bases lay between the germline ends. Here the CDR3 reads CASTPRGAGGQPQHF. DNA for the CDR3: TGTGCCAGCACCCCGCGGGGCGCCGGGGGTCAGCCCCAGCATTTT.

This clone was found many times. V gene TRBV5-6 combines with J gene TRBJ2-7, with 7 bases aligning to TRBD1. The V gene end was trimmed by 2 bases and the J gene end by 3 bases; junction bases not matched to a gene: 8. The CDR3 is made up of 15 amino acids. Germline assignment: CDR1 SGHDT and CDR2 YYEEEE. The CDR3 region is CASSLGGRSFYEQYF. The CDR3, as DNA: TGTGCCAGCAGCTTAGGGGGCCGGAGCTTCTACGAGCAGTACTTC.

As for this clone: A much larger clonotype is one base distant, so this may be a read error. The V call is TRBV5-6, the J call TRBJ2-7; D is uncertain. Germline V gene sequence: CDR1 SGHDT, CDR2 YYEEEE. With 4 bases removed from V and 5 bases from J, the gap between germline ends came to 7 bases. The CDR3 covers 11 residues. The DNA for the CDR3 is TGTGCCAGCAGCCAGAACCACGAGCAGTACTTC. Its protein is CASSQNHEQYF. Full variable domain (missing parts from reference TRBV5-6 and TRBJ2-7): DAGVTQSPTHLIKTRGQQVTLRCSPKSGHDTVSWYQQALGQGPQFIFQYYEEEERQRGNFPDRFSGHQFPNYSSELNVNALLLGDSALYLCASSQNHEQYFGPGTRLTVT.

This clone has more than one count but fewer than ten. J is TRBJ1-1 and V is TRBV5-4; D gene uncertain. The CDR3 loop spans 14 amino acids. CDR1 is SGHNT and CDR2 is YYREEE in the germline V gene (reference sequence). V lost 0 bases and J lost 3, with 9 bases in between. The CDR3 sequence is CASSLGPPYTEAFF. The DNA for the CDR3 is TGTGCCAGCAGCTTGGGTCCCCCATACACTGAAGCTTTCTTT.

A few counts support this clone. V and J are TRBV7-8 and TRBJ2-1, with D unresolved. This CDR3 contains 14 residues. Germline CDR1 is SGHVS and CDR2 is FQNEAQ. V lost 0 bases and J lost 12, with 15 bases in between. The CDR3 region has the DNA TGTGCCAGCAGCTTAGCCCTCCGACTCGGTTGGCAGTTCTTC. The encoded protein is CASSLALRLGWQFF. The whole variable domain, remainder taken from reference TRBV7-8 and TRBJ2-1, is GAGVSQSPRYKVAKRGQDVALRCDPISGHVSLFWYQQALGQGPEFLTYFQNEAQLDKSGLPSDRFFAERPEGSVSTLKIQRTQQEDSAVYLCASSLALRLGWQFFGPGTRLTVL.

This clone was counted only a few times. The chain joins TRBV19 to TRBJ1-5; 9 bases fit TRBD1. The CDR3 extends over 15 amino acids. CDR1 is LNHDA and CDR2 is SQIVND in the germline V gene (reference sequence). V dropped 5 bases and J dropped 2; count of bases not matched to a gene: 4. The CDR3 sequence: CASSSRDRGNQPQHF. CDR3 bases: TGTGCCAGTAGTTCCCGGGACAGGGGCAATCAGCCCCAGCATTTT.

DNA of the CDR3: TGTGCCAGCAATGGGGGAGGAACCTACAATGAGCAGTTCTTC. It translates to CASNGGGTYNEQFF. V gene TRBV6-6 combines with J gene TRBJ2-1; TRBD2 is a possible D gene (6 bases). V gave up 7 bases and J gave up 2 bases, with 12 bases separating them. The CDR3 runs to 14 residues. Germline CDR1 is MNHNY and CDR2 is SVGAGI (reference sequence).

This clone was seen a few times. The gene calls are TRBV19 and TRBJ2-1, with 11 positions matching TRBD2. J was trimmed by 8 bases and V by 5 bases; bases with no gene match: 8. Germline V gives CDR1 LNHDA, CDR2 SQIVND (reference sequence). The CDR3 is 15 amino acids. The CDR3 region has the DNA TGTGCCAGTAGTTCCCTAGCGGGAGGCGGCCATGAGCAGTTCTTC. Protein: CASSSLAGGGHEQFF.

This clone came up many times. J is TRBJ1-1 and V is TRBV29-1; D is perhaps TRBD1 (5 bases). Trimming removed 8 bases at V and 4 bases at J, with 17 bases between. Germline CDR1 reads SQVTM; CDR2 reads ANQGSEA. The CDR3 totals 13 residues. The CDR3 here is CSFAPMGRTEAFF. The CDR3 DNA sequence: TGCAGCTTCGCCCCGATGGGGCGCACTGAAGCTTTCTTT.

This clone was seen a handful of times. The chain carries TRBV6-1 and TRBJ2-3, with D unresolved. Germline CDR1 MNHNS, CDR2 SASEGT. V shed 4 bases and J shed 0 bases, with 20 bases lying between them. The CDR3 is 18 amino acids. The CDR3 reads CASSAGRRSTTSTDTQYF. The DNA for the CDR3 is TGTGCCAGCAGTGCCGGTAGACGAAGCACCACTAGCACAGATACGCAGTATTTT.

The chain has TRBV5-4 and TRBJ1-4, with 10 bases aligning to TRBD1. CDR1 is SGHNT and CDR2 is YYREEE in the germline V gene (reference sequence). The CDR3 consists of 13 residues. Trimming at V came to 4 bases and at J to 8 bases, leaving 2 bases not matched to a gene. CDR3 sequence reads: CASSGTGEEKLFF. The DNA for the CDR3 is TGTGCCAGCAGCGGGACAGGGGAAGAAAAACTGTTTTTT. Using reference TRBV5-4 and TRBJ1-4 for the parts outside the CDR3, the full variable domain is ETGVTQSPTHLIKTRGQQVTLRCSSQSGHNTVSWYQQALGQGPQFIFQYYREEENGRGNFPPRFSGLQFPNYSSELNVNALELDDSALYLCASSGTGEEKLFFGSGTQLSVL.

The gene calls are TRBV30 and TRBJ1-5; the match to TRBD1 covers 9 bases. Germline-derived CDR1 and CDR2 are GTSNPN and SVGIG (reference sequence). V was pared by 1 base and J by 3 bases, with 7 bases of the junction left unmatched. The CDR3 has 16 amino acids. The CDR3 DNA reads as TGTGCCTGGAGTGCACACCGGGACAGGGTCAATCAGCCCCAGCATTTT. Its protein is CAWSAHRDRVNQPQHF.

This chain uses TRBV27 with TRBJ1-2; the D is unclear. The CDR3 extends over 15 amino acids. V was pared by 5 bases and J by 1 base, with 14 bases between. Germline assignment: CDR1 MNHEY and CDR2 SMNVEV (reference sequence). The DNA of the CDR3 is TGTGCCAGCAGTGGTGTGTGGACCGTTAACTATGGCTACACCTTC. Amino acid sequence: CASSGVWTVNYGYTF.

The chain combines TRBV11-2 with TRBJ2-7; D unclear. The CDR3 length is 16 residues. CDR1 SGHAT and CDR2 FQNNGV come from the germline V gene. The V gene lost 1 base and the J gene lost 2 bases, with 15 bases spanning the gap. The CDR3: CASSLVRAQLAYEQYF. The CDR3 DNA reads TGTGCCAGCAGCTTAGTTAGGGCACAACTCGCCTACGAGCAGTACTTC.